The sequence of this T cell receptor beta chain was determined in a study of blood T cell repertoires in COVID-19. About the research overall: Researchers got acute and convalescent COVID-19 samples from the United States, Italy and Spain. Nucleic acid was either cDNA or gDNA, and it came from T cells, B-cell-depleted T cells, or PBMCs.

Germline V gene data show CDR1 as KGHDR and CDR2 as SFDVKD. The CDR3 totals 12 residues. V lost 5 bases to trimming and J lost 8 bases, with 11 bases between them. In the source study's methods: For nucleated cells, counts were estimated from reference gene primer amplification. The method was immunoSEQ multiplex PCR; TCRdb's version includes in-frame clones alone and lacks a portion of them. V and J calls and clone size are as listed in that table; D and trimming were resolved from the DNA. Of over 70,000 clones listed, around 86% are singletons. The sample consisted of peripheral blood. The sequence derives from a human donor in a cohort sampled during active COVID-19. The chain has TRBV24-1 and TRBJ1-2; D is unresolved. The chain's CDR3 is CATSGVVGGYTF. The CDR3 bases are TGTGCCACCAGTGGGGTAGTCGGGGGCTACACCTTC.